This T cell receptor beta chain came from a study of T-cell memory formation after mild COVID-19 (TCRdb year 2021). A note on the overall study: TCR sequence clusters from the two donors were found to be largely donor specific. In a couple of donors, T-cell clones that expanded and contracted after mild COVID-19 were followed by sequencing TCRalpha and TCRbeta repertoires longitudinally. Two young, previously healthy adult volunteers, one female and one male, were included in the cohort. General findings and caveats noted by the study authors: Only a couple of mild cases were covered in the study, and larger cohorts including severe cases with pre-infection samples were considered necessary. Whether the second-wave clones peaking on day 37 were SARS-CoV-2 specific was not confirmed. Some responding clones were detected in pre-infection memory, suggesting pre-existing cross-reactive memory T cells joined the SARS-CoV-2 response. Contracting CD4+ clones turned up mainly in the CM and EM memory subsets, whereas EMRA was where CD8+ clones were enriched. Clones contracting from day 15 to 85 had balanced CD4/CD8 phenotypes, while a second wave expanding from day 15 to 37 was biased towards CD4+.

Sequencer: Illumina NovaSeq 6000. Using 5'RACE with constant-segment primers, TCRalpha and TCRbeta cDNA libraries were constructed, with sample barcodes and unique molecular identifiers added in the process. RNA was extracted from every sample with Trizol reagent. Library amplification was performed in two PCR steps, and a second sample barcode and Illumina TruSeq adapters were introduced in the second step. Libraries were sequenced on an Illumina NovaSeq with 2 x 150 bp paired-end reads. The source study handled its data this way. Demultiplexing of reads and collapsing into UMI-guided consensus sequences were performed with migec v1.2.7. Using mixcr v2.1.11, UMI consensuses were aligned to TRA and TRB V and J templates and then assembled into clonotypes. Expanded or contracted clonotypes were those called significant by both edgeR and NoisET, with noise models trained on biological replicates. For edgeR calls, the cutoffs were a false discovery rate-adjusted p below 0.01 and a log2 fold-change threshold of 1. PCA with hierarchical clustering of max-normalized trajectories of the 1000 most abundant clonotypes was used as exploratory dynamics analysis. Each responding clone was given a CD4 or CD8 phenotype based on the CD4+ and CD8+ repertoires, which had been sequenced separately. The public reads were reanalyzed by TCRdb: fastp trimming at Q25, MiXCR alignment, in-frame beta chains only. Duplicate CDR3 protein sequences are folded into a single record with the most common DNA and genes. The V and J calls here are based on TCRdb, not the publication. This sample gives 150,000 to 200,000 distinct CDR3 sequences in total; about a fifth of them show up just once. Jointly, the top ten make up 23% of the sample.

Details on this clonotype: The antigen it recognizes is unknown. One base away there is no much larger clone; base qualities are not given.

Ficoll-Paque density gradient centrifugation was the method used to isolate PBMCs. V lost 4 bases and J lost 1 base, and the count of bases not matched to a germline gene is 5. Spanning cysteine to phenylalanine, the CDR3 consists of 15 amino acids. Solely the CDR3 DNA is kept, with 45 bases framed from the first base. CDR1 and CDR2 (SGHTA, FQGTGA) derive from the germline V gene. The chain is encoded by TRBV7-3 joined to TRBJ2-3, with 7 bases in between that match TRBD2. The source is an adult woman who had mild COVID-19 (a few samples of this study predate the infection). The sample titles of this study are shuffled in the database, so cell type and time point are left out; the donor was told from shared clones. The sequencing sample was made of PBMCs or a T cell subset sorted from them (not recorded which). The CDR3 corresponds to CASSSGTTRTDTQYF. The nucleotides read TGTGCCAGCAGCTCCGGGACTACCCGCACAGATACGCAGTATTTT.